The entry below gives a single T cell receptor (beta chain) sequence along with its context. TCRdb's table, derived via immunoSEQ multiplex PCR, lists solely in-frame clones and lacks some. The sample carries some 170,000 clones, more than 75% recorded once. The record originates from a study of blood T cell repertoires in COVID-19. Trimming stripped 9 bases from V and 7 bases from J, with 13 bases between. The V gene's germline CDR1 is SNHLY and CDR2 FYNNEI. The CDR3 spans 13 residues. The rearrangement links TRBV2 to TRBJ1-6; D not certain. Material for sequencing was PBMCs or T cells enriched from blood (not recorded which). The receptor was isolated from a woman between 45 and 60 years old who had recovered from COVID-19. The CDR3 DNA sequence: TGTGCCAGTGTACTGGCGGTGAATTCACCCCTCCACTTT. It yields the protein CASVLAVNSPLHF.